This record concerns one TCR beta chain sequence. The sample comes from a study of blood T cell repertoires in COVID-19. From germline, CDR1 is MDHEN and CDR2 SYDVKM. The CDR3 runs 15 residues. V was pared by 5 bases and J by 6 bases, with 6 bases of the junction left unmatched. Some clones are missing from TCRdb's copy, which holds only in-frame ones; the method was immunoSEQ multiplex PCR. The data hold approximately 58,000 clones, with around 79% observed a single time. The chain is built from TRBV28 and TRBJ2-4; TRBD1 aligns across 11 bases. Source material: peripheral blood. This TCR was sampled from a man aged 70-80 years with active or convalescent COVID-19. The CDR3 nucleotides read TGTGCCAGCAGTGCCACTGGGACAGGGGGAAACATTCAGTACTTC. Translated: CASSATGTGGNIQYF.